This T cell receptor beta chain derives from a study of regulatory T cells in long-lasting Graves disease. Arm-PCR with iRepertoire HTBI primers amplified the CDR3 regions for these TCR beta libraries. TCRdb used MiXCR to reprocess the multiplex PCR reads, holding one entry per CDR3 protein. The table shows hundreds of thousands of distinct CDR3 sequences, with under 20% occurring only once. This CDR3 has 16 amino acids. In germline, CDR1 is DFQATT, CDR2 SNEGSKA (reference sequence). V shed 1 base, J shed 3 bases, and the junction held 4 bases outside the gene matches. Indicated time point: newly diagnosed GD, antithyroid drugs for less than 3 months. RNA from PBMCs was the source of the TCR library. The same data also contributed to another study, on T cells in Graves' hyperthyroidism and ophthalmopathy. That source adds: Each patient was aged 18 to 65 and had newly diagnosed hyperthyroidism of under 2 months' duration. First-round RT-PCR with HTBI primers amplified the TCR CDR3 region.

The TCR was taken from a woman aged 30 to 39 with Graves disease. The rearrangement links TRBV20-1 to TRBJ2-1; 12 nucleotides align to TRBD2. The sequenced sample was peripheral blood mononuclear cells (PBMCs), obtained at new diagnosis, from a patient treated with antithyroid drugs. The CDR3 loop is CSARAWTSGDYNEQFF. Here the CDR3 DNA reads TGCAGTGCTAGAGCTTGGACTAGCGGGGACTACAATGAGCAGTTCTTC.